The 9 T cell receptor beta chains presented below share a single source sample, sequenced in a study of blood T cell repertoires in COVID-19. Here immunoSEQ multiplex PCR was the method, and the copy in TCRdb shows in-frame clones only, minus some. The sample shows 150,000 to 200,000 clones, roughly four fifths of them seen only once. The sample taken for sequencing was peripheral blood. The receptors shown here come from a woman aged 80 or over with acute or convalescent COVID-19.

This clone showed up just once. The rearrangement joins TRBV20-1 to TRBJ1-2; D unresolved. CDR3 length: 12 residues. The germline CDR1 and CDR2 sequences are DFQATT and SNEGSKA (reference sequence). V was cut by 3 bases and J by 7 bases, with 12 bases left in between. CDR3 amino acids: CSASKGGGGYTF. The CDR3 coding sequence is TGCAGTGCTAGTAAGGGCGGAGGTGGCTACACCTTC.

The V and J genes are TRBV7-2 and TRBJ2-1; TRBD1 matches 8 bases. Looked up from germline, CDR1 is SGHTA and CDR2 is FQGNSA. Germline trimming cut 4 bases from V and 8 bases from J; bases unmatched to any gene: 4. This CDR3 has 13 amino acids. The CDR3 nucleotides read TGTGCCAGCAGCTCAGACAGGGGCTATGAGCAGTTCTTC. This codes for CASSSDRGYEQFF.

The rearrangement uses TRBV6-6 and TRBJ2-2; 11 positions agree with TRBD2. Germline trimming cut 6 bases from V and 5 bases from J; bases unmatched to any gene: 2. Germline CDR1 MNHNY, CDR2 SVGAGI (reference sequence). The CDR3 runs 14 residues. CDR3 in DNA: TGTGCCAGCAGGACTAGCGGGGCAACCGGGGAGCTGTTTTTT. This encodes CASRTSGATGELFF.

V usage is TRBV3-1 (or the pseudogene TRBV3-2) and J usage is TRBJ1-2; 9 bases agree with TRBD1. The CDR3 contains 16 residues. Germline V gene sequence: CDR1 LGHDT, CDR2 YNNKEL (reference sequence). The V segment lost 0 bases and the J segment 7 bases; nucleotides outside the gene matches: 9. The CDR3 sequence is CASSQDLTGGSRGYTF. As DNA, the CDR3 is TGTGCCAGCAGCCAAGATCTAACAGGGGGCTCTCGTGGCTACACCTTC.

The chain links TRBV12-5 to TRBJ1-4; D possibly corresponds to TRBD1 (6 bases). CDR1 and CDR2 from the germline V gene are LGHNT and FRNRAP. This CDR3 has 17 amino acids. Trimming removed 6 bases from V and 0 bases from J, with 17 bases in between. The CDR3 DNA sequence: TGTGCTAGTGGCCCCTACAGGGAACCGGCAACTAATGAAAAACTGTTTTTT. Protein product: CASGPYREPATNEKLFF.

The count of this clone is one. The chain joins TRBV10-2 to TRBJ2-5; 7 bases are a match to TRBD2. The CDR3 contains 15 residues. Germline loops: CDR1 WSHSY, CDR2 SAAADI. Trimming cost V 5 bases and J 7 bases; bases outside gene matches: 13. Here the CDR3 DNA reads TGCGCCAGCAGTTTTGGGATGAGGCCTAGCGGGACCCAGTACTTC. Its protein product is CASSFGMRPSGTQYF.

To note about this clone: This same CDR3 is encoded by further DNA sequences in the sample. The chain carries TRBV5-1 and TRBJ2-7, with D possibly matching TRBD1 (5 bases). Germline values: CDR1 SGHRS, CDR2 YFSETQ. V shed 1 base and J shed 3 bases, with 8 bases lying between them. The CDR3 spans 13 residues. The CDR3 DNA follows: TGCGCCAGCAGCTTGACAGGCCTCTACGAGCAGTACTTC. Amino acid sequence: CASSLTGLYEQYF.

V is TRBV18 and J is TRBJ1-2, with D possibly TRBD1 on 6 matching bases. V lost 0 bases and J lost 5, with 7 bases in between. Germline lookup yields CDR1 KGHSH and CDR2 LQKENI. The CDR3 totals 13 residues. CDR3 residues: CASSPPTGYGYTF. CDR3 DNA sequence: TGTGCCAGCTCACCACCGACAGGTTATGGCTACACCTTC.

This clone appeared a single time. The V and J genes are TRBV6-2 or TRBV6-3 and TRBJ2-7, with TRBD1 matching over 12 bases. CDR1 and CDR2 from the germline V gene are MNHEY and SVGEGT. V was pared by 0 bases and J by 0 bases, with 6 bases of the junction left unmatched. CDR3 length: 18 amino acids. The CDR3 loop reads CASSYSWDRGLSSYEQYF. The CDR3 coding sequence is TGTGCCAGCAGTTACTCTTGGGACAGGGGGCTGTCCTCCTACGAGCAGTACTTC.